The 2 T cell receptor beta chains given below trace back to one sample, sequenced in a study of cytomegalovirus exposure and HLA in healthy donors. The repertoire was sequenced with immunoSEQ multiplex PCR; TCRdb's copy has only in-frame clones and lacks some. The table lists over 200,000 clones, around nine tenths of them singletons. Material: PBMCs. These receptors originate from a woman under 30 in good health and CMV-seronegative.

This clone occurred a few times. The rearrangement joins TRBV6-1 to TRBJ2-1, with 7 bases identical to TRBD2. The germline gives CDR1 MNHNS, CDR2 SASEGT. The CDR3 spans 15 residues. Trimming cost V 3 bases and J 4 bases; bases outside gene matches: 6. DNA for the CDR3: TGTGCCAGCAGTGATCGCCCTAGCGGTTACAATGAGCAGTTCTTC. Residues: CASSDRPSGYNEQFF.

This clone was seen only a few times. The chain combines TRBV5-5 with TRBJ1-5; tentative D call: TRBD1 (6 bases). Deletions cut 0 bases from V and 2 bases from J, with 12 bases between. The CDR3 spans 16 residues. In germline, CDR1 is SGHKS, CDR2 YYEKEE (reference sequence). Written as DNA, the CDR3 is TGTGCCAGCAGCTTGGGGGTTGGGGGCGGCAATCAGCCCCAGCATTTT. Its translation: CASSLGVGGGNQPQHF.